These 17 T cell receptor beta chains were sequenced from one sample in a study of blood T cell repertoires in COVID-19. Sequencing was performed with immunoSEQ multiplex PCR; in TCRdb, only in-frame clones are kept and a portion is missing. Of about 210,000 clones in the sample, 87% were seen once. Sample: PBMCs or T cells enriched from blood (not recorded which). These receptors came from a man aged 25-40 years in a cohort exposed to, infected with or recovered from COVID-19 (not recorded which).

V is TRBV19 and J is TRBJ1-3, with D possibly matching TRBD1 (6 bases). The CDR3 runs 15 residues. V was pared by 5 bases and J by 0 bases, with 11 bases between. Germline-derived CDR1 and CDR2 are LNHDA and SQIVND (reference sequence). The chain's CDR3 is CASSVKGVSGNTIYF. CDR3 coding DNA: TGTGCCAGTAGTGTTAAGGGGGTCTCTGGAAACACCATATATTTT.

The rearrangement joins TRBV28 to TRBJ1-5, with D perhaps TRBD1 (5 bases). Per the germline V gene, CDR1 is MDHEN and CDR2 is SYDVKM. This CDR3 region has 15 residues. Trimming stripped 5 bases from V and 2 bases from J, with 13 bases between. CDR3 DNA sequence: TGTGCCAGCAGTCGGGACTCTCGGGGCAATCAGCCCCAGCATTTT. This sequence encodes CASSRDSRGNQPQHF.

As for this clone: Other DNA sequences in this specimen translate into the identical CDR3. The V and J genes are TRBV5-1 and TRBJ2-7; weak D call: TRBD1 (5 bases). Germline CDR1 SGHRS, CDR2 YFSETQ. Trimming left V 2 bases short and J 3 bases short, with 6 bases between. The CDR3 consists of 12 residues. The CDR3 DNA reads TGCGCCAGCAGCTTCGACAGCTACGAGCAGTACTTC. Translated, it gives CASSFDSYEQYF.

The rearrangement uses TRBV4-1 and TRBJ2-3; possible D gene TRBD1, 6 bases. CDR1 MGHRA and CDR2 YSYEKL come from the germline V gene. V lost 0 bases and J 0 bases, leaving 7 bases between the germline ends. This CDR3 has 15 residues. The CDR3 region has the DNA TGCGCCAGCAGCCAAGAGGGGGCTAGCACAGATACGCAGTATTTT. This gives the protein CASSQEGASTDTQYF.

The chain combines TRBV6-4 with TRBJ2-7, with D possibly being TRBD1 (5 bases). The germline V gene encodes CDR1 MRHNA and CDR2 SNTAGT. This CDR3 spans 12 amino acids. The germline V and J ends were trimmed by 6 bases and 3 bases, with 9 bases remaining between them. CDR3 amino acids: CASSPTDYEQYF. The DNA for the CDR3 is TGTGCCAGCAGCCCGACAGACTACGAGCAGTACTTC.

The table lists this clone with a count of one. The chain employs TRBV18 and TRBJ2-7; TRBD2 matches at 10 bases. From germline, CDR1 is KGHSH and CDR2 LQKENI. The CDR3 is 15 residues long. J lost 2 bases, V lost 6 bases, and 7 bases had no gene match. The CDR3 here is CASSPTSGPPYEQYF. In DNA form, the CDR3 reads TGTGCCAGCTCTCCGACTAGCGGGCCCCCCTACGAGCAGTACTTC.

Here the CDR3 DNA reads TGTGCCAGCCGCGGTAGATCCGGCGGGGAGCTGTTTTTT. This sequence encodes CASRGRSGGELFF. The V call is TRBV18, the J call TRBJ2-2, with unresolved D. Germline-derived CDR1 and CDR2 are KGHSH and LQKENI. The ends were cut back, 8 bases at V and 7 bases at J, with 14 bases in the middle. There are 13 residues in the CDR3.

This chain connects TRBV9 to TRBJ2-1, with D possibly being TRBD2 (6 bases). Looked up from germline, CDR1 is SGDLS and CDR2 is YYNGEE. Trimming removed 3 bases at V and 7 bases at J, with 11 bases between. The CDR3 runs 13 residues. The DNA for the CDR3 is TGTGCCAGCAGCGCCCACGCGGGAAATGAGCAGTTCTTC. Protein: CASSAHAGNEQFF. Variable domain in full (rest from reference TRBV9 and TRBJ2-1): DSGVTQTPKHLITATGQRVTLRCSPRSGDLSVYWYQQSLDQGLQFLIQYYNGEERAKGNILERFSAQQFPDLHSELNLSSLELGDSALYFCASSAHAGNEQFFGPGTRLTVL.

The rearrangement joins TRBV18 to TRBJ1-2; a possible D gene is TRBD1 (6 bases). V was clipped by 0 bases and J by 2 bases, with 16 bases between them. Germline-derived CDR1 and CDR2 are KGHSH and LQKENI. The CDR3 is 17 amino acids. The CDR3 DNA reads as TGTGCCAGCTCACCACCCCGGACAGAAACTTCAAACTATGGCTACACCTTC. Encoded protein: CASSPPRTETSNYGYTF.

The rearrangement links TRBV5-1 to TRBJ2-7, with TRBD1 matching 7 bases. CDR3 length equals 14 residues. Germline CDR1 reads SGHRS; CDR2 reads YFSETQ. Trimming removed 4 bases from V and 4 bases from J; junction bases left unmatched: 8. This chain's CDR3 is CASSLGDSPYEQYF. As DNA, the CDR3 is TGCGCCAGCAGCCTCGGGGACAGTCCTTACGAGCAGTACTTC.

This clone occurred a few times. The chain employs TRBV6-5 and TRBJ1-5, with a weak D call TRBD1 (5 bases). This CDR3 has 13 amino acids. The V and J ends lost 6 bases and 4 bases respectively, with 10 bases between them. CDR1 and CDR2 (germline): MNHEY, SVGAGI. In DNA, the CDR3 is TGTGCCAGCAGCCGGGGGGGGAATCAGCCCCAGCATTTT. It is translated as CASSRGGNQPQHF.

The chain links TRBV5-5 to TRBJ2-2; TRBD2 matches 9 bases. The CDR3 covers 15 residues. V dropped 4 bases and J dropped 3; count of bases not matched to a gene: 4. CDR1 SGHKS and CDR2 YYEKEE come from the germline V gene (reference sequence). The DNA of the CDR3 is TGTGCCAGCAGCCCCACTAGCGGGTACACCGGGGAGCTGTTTTTT. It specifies CASSPTSGYTGELFF.

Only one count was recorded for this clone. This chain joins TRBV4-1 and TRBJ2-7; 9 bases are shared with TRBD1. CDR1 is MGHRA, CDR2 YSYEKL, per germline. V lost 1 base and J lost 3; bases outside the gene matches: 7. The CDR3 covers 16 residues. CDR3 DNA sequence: TGCGCCAGCAGCCAAGTAGGCGGGACAGGGAGCTACGAGCAGTACTTC. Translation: CASSQVGGTGSYEQYF.

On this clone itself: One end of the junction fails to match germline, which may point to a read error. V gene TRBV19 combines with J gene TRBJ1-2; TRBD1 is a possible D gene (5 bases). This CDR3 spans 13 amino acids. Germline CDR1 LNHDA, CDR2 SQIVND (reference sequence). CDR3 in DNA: TGTGCCAGTAGTACCCGGGGGGAGCTGGGGTCACCCTTC. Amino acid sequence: CASSTRGELGSPF.

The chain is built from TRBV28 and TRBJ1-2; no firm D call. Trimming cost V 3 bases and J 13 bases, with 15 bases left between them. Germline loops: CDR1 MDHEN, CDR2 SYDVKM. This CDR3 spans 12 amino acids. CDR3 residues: CASSFAWSLSTF. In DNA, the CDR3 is TGTGCCAGCAGTTTCGCGTGGTCCCTTAGCACCTTC.

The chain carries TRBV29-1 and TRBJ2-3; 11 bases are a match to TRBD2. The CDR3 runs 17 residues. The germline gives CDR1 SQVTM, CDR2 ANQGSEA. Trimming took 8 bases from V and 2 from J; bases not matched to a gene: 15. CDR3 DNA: TGCAGCACTAGAGGACCTAGCGGGAGGTTTCTCACAGATACGCAGTATTTT. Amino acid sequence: CSTRGPSGRFLTDTQYF.

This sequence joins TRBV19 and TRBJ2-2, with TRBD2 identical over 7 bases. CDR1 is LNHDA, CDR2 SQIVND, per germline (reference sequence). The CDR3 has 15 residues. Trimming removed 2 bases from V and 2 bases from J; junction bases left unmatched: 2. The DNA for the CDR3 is TGTGCCAGTAGTATAAGCGGGATCAACACCGGGGAGCTGTTTTTT. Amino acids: CASSISGINTGELFF.